This TCR beta chain comes out of a study of human T cells and chemical hapten exposure. As to time point: patch test 3, about 24 weeks after DPC sensitization. Treatment indicated: therapeutic diphenylcyclopropenone sensitization with weekly scalp DPC. Donors, patients with alopecia ranging from 18 to 70 years old and judged suitable for DPC, provided samples. Study-wide results and limits: TCRs exceeding a frequency of 1 in 1000 stayed unchanged under DPC sensitization.

TCRdb independently ran MiXCR on the RACE reads; one entry per CDR3 protein. This table holds 82,000 or so distinct CDR3 sequences, under 15% found once. Trimming at V came to 8 bases and at J to 2 bases, leaving 1 base not matched to a gene. Germline V gene data show CDR1 as LNHNV and CDR2 as YYDKDF (reference sequence). This CDR3 region has 13 residues. Worth noting for this clonotype: The antigen is undetermined.

This TCR derives from a woman between 45 and 65 years old with alopecia areata. Some clones in this sample may be carry-over from other donors' samples. The genes are TRBV15 and TRBJ1-5, with 9 positions matching TRBD1. Sequences were derived from whole blood, sampled in connection with sensitization to the hapten diphenylcyclopropenone (DPC). The CDR3: CATRDRGNQPQHF. The CDR3 DNA is TGTGCCACCCGGGACAGGGGCAATCAGCCCCAGCATTTT.